These 15 T cell receptor beta chains were sequenced from one sample in a study of T cells after yellow fever vaccination (dated by TCRdb to the late 2010s). The sample's treatment or condition label, in plain terms: live attenuated yellow fever vaccine strain. The protocol used for the library was 5' RACE. TCRdb shows the sequencer as Illumina HiSeq 2500. The public reads were reanalyzed by TCRdb: fastp trimming at Q25, MiXCR alignment, in-frame beta chains only. Rows matching on CDR3 protein sequence are summarized as one entry with the most common DNA and genes. For this sample the table gives 450,000 to 600,000 distinct CDR3 sequences, of which around a sixth were detected only once. The top ten constitute approximately 15% of the sample. This material consisted of PBMCs, taken 5 days after the first yellow fever vaccination. These receptors all stem from a man between 18 and 35 years old who received the YFV17D yellow fever vaccine.

There are a few counts of this clonotype. The chain uses TRBV27 and TRBJ2-7; D is unresolved. CDR1 is MNHEY, CDR2 SMNVEV, per germline (reference sequence). V lost 5 bases and J lost 6, with 11 bases in between. CDR3 length: 12 amino acids. The CDR3 spells CASSTVIGEQYF. As DNA, the CDR3 is TGTGCCAGCAGTACCGTTATAGGCGAGCAGTACTTC.

The chain is built from TRBV7-6 and TRBJ2-2; 11 bases line up with TRBD1. The V gene's germline CDR1 is SGHVS and CDR2 FNYEAQ. This CDR3 is 16 amino acids long. V lost 4 bases and J lost 4; bases outside the gene matches: 5. CDR3 sequence (DNA): TGTGCCAGCAGCTCCCGGGACAGGGGGGGCACCGGGGAGCTGTTTTTT. It codes for CASSSRDRGGTGELFF.

In DNA form, the CDR3 reads TGTGCCAGCAGTTCGGGGATGATCAGTGGCTACACCTTC. Its translation: CASSSGMISGYTF. This rearrangement joins TRBV27 to TRBJ1-2; D not certain. CDR1 and CDR2 from the germline V gene are MNHEY and SMNVEV (reference sequence). Trimming took 4 bases from V and 7 from J, leaving 13 bases between them. CDR3 length: 13 amino acids.

This clonotype was seen more than once but under ten times. The chain recombines TRBV5-1 with TRBJ2-3; D possibly uses TRBD1 or TRBD2 (5 bases each). The CDR3 contains 14 residues. V was clipped by 6 bases and J by 1 base, with 12 bases between them. Germline V gene sequence: CDR1 SGHRS, CDR2 YFSETQ. The chain's CDR3 is CASTSVGGTDTQYF. CDR3 nucleotides: TGCGCCAGCACCTCGGTGGGGGGCACAGATACGCAGTATTTT.

This clonotype was found a few times. The genes are TRBV12-3 or TRBV12-4 and TRBJ2-7; a possible D gene is TRBD2 (5 bases). V shed 5 bases and J shed 2 bases, with 13 bases lying between them. The CDR3 loop spans 14 amino acids. The CDR3 region has the DNA TGTGCCAGCAGTGCCACGGGGTATACCTACGAGCAGTACGTC. It encodes CASSATGYTYEQYV.

CDR3: CASRSSLATDTQYF. Here the CDR3 DNA reads TGTGCCAGCAGATCCTCACTAGCGACAGATACGCAGTATTTT. The chain recombines TRBV12-3 or TRBV12-4 with TRBJ2-3; 7 bases fit TRBD2. After removal of 6 bases from V and 3 bases from J, the junction contained 6 bases not matched to a gene. The CDR3 totals 14 residues.

As to this clonotype: This may stem from a read error, because a much larger clone lies one nucleotide away. J is TRBJ1-4 and V is TRBV12-3 or TRBV12-4; D is unclear. Trimming removed 1 base from V and 12 bases from J, with 15 bases in between. This CDR3 comprises 14 residues. The CDR3 DNA reads as TGTGCCAGCAGTTTAGTGCGGAGCGTGGTGGAACTGTTTTTT. Protein: CASSLVRSVVELFF.

The J gene is TRBJ2-3, the V gene TRBV5-4; TRBD1 might be the D (6 bases). This CDR3 is 15 amino acids long. Germline lookup yields CDR1 SGHNT and CDR2 YYREEE (reference sequence). Trimming removed 4 bases at V and 1 base at J, with 13 bases between. Here the CDR3 DNA reads TGTGCCAGCAGCGGGGGCCCCGGTCGCACAGATACGCAGTATTTT. The encoded protein is CASSGGPGRTDTQYF.

V and J are TRBV12-3 or TRBV12-4 and TRBJ2-3; no clear D gene. Trimming pared 3 bases from V and 4 bases from J, leaving 11 bases between. This CDR3 region has 14 residues. DNA for the CDR3: TGTGCCAGCAGTTTCGAACACGGCGCAGATACGCAGTATTTT. Protein: CASSFEHGADTQYF.

This clonotype was seen only a few times. The chain links TRBV6-5 to TRBJ2-5, with D perhaps given as TRBD1 or TRBD2 (5 bases each). In germline, CDR1 is MNHEY, CDR2 SVGAGI. The ends were cut back, 0 bases at V and 1 base at J, with 6 bases in the middle. This CDR3 spans 14 amino acids. CDR3 DNA sequence: TGTGCCAGCAGTTACTCCGGGACCCAAGAGACCCAGTACTTC. This translates into CASSYSGTQETQYF.

The chain combines TRBV28 with TRBJ1-1; D is ambiguous. Germline-derived CDR1 and CDR2 are MDHEN and SYDVKM. The CDR3 spans 13 residues. V was clipped by 6 bases and J by 5 bases, with 13 bases between them. The chain's CDR3 is CASRPPRVTEAFF. CDR3 bases: TGTGCCAGCAGACCCCCCCGGGTTACTGAAGCTTTCTTT.

The rearrangement joins TRBV6-5 to TRBJ2-5, with D perhaps matching TRBD2 (7 bases). Germline values: CDR1 MNHEY, CDR2 SVGAGI. The V end was cut by 0 bases, the J end by 5 bases, with 13 bases between. The CDR3 length is 15 residues. Here the CDR3 DNA reads TGTGCCAGCAGTTACTCGGGGGGGCCGACGGAGACCCAGTACTTC. Protein sequence: CASSYSGGPTETQYF.

CDR3 residues: CASSQEGGGSTDTQYF. The DNA of the CDR3 is TGCGCCAGCAGCCAAGAGGGGGGGGGTTCCACAGATACGCAGTATTTT. The J gene is TRBJ2-3, the V gene TRBV4-1; 7 bases line up with TRBD2. The CDR3 has 16 amino acids. Germline CDR1 and CDR2: MGHRA and YSYEKL. The J segment lost 2 bases and the V segment lost 0 bases, leaving 5 bases of the junction unmatched.

This clonotype was found a few times. The CDR3 region is CASSQDTGTEAFF. The DNA of the CDR3 is TGTGCCAGCAGCCAAGACACCGGGACTGAAGCTTTCTTT. The genes are TRBV3-1 and TRBJ1-1; the D is unclear. Germline V gene lookup returns CDR1 LGHDT and CDR2 YNNKEL (reference sequence). The CDR3 length is 13 residues. V was clipped by 0 bases and J by 5 bases, with 7 bases between them.

In this sample, this clonotype turned up a few times. The chain couples TRBV29-1 to TRBJ2-3; 8 bases line up with TRBD2. V was clipped by 4 bases and J by 7 bases; unmatched bases: 10. The CDR3 sequence is 14 residues long. CDR1 SQVTM and CDR2 ANQGSEA come from the germline V gene. CDR3 nucleotide sequence: TGCAGCGTTGTCGGAGCGGGGGCTCAGAATACGCAGTATTTT. Protein: CSVVGAGAQNTQYF.